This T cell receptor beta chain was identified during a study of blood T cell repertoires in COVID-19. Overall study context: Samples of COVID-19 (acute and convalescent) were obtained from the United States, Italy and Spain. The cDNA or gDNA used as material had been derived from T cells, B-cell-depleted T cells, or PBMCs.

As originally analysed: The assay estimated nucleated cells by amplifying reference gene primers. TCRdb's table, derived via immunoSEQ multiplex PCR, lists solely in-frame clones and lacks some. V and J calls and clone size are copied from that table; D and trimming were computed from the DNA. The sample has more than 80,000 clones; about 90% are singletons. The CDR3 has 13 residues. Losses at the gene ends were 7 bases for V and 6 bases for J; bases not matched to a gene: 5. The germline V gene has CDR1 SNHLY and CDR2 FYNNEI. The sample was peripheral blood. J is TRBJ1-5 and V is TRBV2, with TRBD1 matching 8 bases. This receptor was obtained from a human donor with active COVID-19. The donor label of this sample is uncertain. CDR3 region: CASKTGGTQPQHF. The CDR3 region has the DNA TGTGCCAGCAAAACAGGGGGTACTCAGCCCCAGCATTTT.